This T cell receptor beta chain was obtained from a study of blood T cell repertoires in COVID-19. In the study overall: In each case, the material was cDNA or gDNA derived from T cells, B-cell-depleted T cells, or PBMCs.

Profiled with immunoSEQ multiplex PCR; TCRdb holds only in-frame clones, not every one. This sample has over 100,000 clones, with around nine tenths found just once. What was sequenced was peripheral blood. The clonotype comes from a man aged 40-49 years with acute or convalescent COVID-19.

This CDR3 is CASRQGQGLTEAFF. CDR3 nucleotides: TGTGCCAGCAGACAAGGACAGGGTCTGACTGAAGCTTTCTTT. This sequence joins TRBV11-2 and TRBJ1-1, with 8 bases lining up with TRBD1. J lost 5 bases, V lost 6 bases, and 8 bases had no gene match. Germline-derived CDR1 and CDR2 are SGHAT and FQNNGV. This CDR3 is built from 14 residues.